The sequence of this T cell receptor beta chain was determined in a study of T-cell reconstitution after alpha-beta-depleted transplantation in children (dated by TCRdb to 2016 to 2018). Turning to the overall study: The study quantitatively tracked T-cell immune reconstitution after TCRalphabeta/CD19-depleted allogeneic hematopoietic cell transplantation in children using TCR repertoire profiling.

At least ten counts were recorded for this clonotype. The specificity of this receptor is unknown. Base-call qualities are not available, and no considerably larger clone is one nucleotide away. To prepare the library, PCR was applied. The run used an Illumina HiSeq 2500. To normalize quantification of the TCRbeta repertoire, the TCR libraries were built with molecular barcoding that relied on unique molecular identifiers. TCRdb passed the public sequencing reads through fastp at Q25 and MiXCR, retaining productive beta sequences. Rows are combined by CDR3 protein, so each entry shows the most common genes and DNA. The sample table holds some 200,000 distinct CDR3 sequences, of which approximately 9.8% were seen once. Of the sample, approximately 5% is held by the ten largest clones. The CDR3 runs 13 residues from the cysteine to the phenylalanine. This entry keeps only the CDR3 DNA: 39 bases, framed from base 1. Relative to germline, V is 3 bases shorter and J is 6 bases shorter, with 11 bases between their ends.

The source is a human donor who donated a stem cell graft to a child with SCID. The input for sequencing was PBMCs from the stem cell graft donor, taken from the stem cell graft. Here the chain combines TRBV23-1 and TRBJ1-1; TRBD1 is perhaps the D gene, given 5 matching bases. TRBV23-1 is labeled an ORF, and its function is uncertain. The CDR3 protein: CASSQARAPEAFF. In nucleotides, the sequence is TGCGCCAGCAGTCAGGCCAGGGCCCCTGAAGCTTTCTTT.